The 23 T cell receptor beta chains below come from one sample, sequenced in a study of shared clonotypes between healthy human individuals. Repertoires were generated with immunoSEQ multiplex PCR, while TCRdb's copy carries only in-frame clones and drops some. The data contain over 2,000,000 clones, just over 90% of them singletons. CD8 cells regarded as naive lacked CD45RO, were positively chosen for CCR7, and omitted terminally differentiated effector memory CD45RA+ cells. Sample: naive CD8+ T cells from PBMCs. The source of these receptors is a man younger than 35 in good health. Some clones in this sample may be carry-over from other donors' samples.

The chain is built from TRBV4-1 and TRBJ2-1, with D perhaps TRBD2 (5 bases). Germline CDR1 and CDR2: MGHRA and YSYEKL. CDR3 length: 16 residues. The ends were cut back, 2 bases at V and 9 bases at J, with 20 bases in the middle. The chain's CDR3 is CASSQSLAEPHPEQFF. Written as DNA, the CDR3 is TGCGCCAGCAGCCAATCCCTAGCCGAACCCCACCCTGAGCAGTTCTTC.

Note on this clone: This CDR3 is also generated by other DNA sequences in the sample. The V call is TRBV4-3, the J call TRBJ2-7; D unclear. Germline CDR1 is LGHNA and CDR2 is YSLEER. Trimming pared 0 bases from V and 2 bases from J, leaving 8 bases between. The CDR3 covers 14 residues. The CDR3 here is CASSQDLRAYEQYF. DNA of the CDR3: TGCGCCAGCAGCCAAGATCTACGGGCCTACGAGCAGTACTTC.

The chain uses TRBV4-1 and TRBJ1-1, with D maybe TRBD1 (5 bases). V lost 1 base to trimming and J lost 11 bases, with 17 bases between them. The CDR3 totals 14 residues. From germline, CDR1 is MGHRA and CDR2 YSYEKL. CDR3 bases: TGCGCCAGCAGCCAAGTTCAGGGCGAGTTTCCGGCTTTCTTT. Its translation is CASSQVQGEFPAFF.

This clone has just one count. This chain uses TRBV28 with TRBJ2-7; no clear D. The CDR3 spans 13 residues. The V end was cut by 6 bases, the J end by 1 base, with 10 bases between. CDR1 and CDR2 (germline): MDHEN, SYDVKM. CDR3 sequence: CASRFRASYEQYF. CDR3 in DNA: TGTGCCAGCAGGTTTCGTGCTTCCTACGAGCAGTACTTC.

This chain links TRBV9 with TRBJ2-1; TRBD1 matches 7 bases. The CDR3 spans 17 residues. Germline assignment: CDR1 SGDLS and CDR2 YYNGEE. Trimming removed 0 bases from V and 7 bases from J; junction bases left unmatched: 13. The CDR3 reads CASSVGTRQGPRNEQFF. The DNA for the CDR3 is TGTGCCAGCAGCGTAGGGACCAGACAGGGACCTAGGAATGAGCAGTTCTTC.

The chain employs TRBV14 and TRBJ2-1; 9 positions match TRBD2. There are 17 residues in the CDR3. V dropped 2 bases and J dropped 5; count of bases not matched to a gene: 10. The V gene's germline CDR1 is SGHDN and CDR2 FVKESK. CDR3 loop: CASSQPTGTSNHNEQFF. In DNA, the CDR3 is TGTGCCAGCAGCCAACCCACCGGGACTAGCAACCACAATGAGCAGTTCTTC.

The V call is TRBV28, the J call TRBJ1-5; no clear D. Germline CDR1 and CDR2: MDHEN and SYDVKM. The V end was cut by 3 bases, the J end by 9 bases, with 18 bases between. The CDR3 has 15 residues. CDR3 nucleotides: TGTGCCAGCAGTTTTCTGGCAGTCGCCGGTGGGCCCCAGCATTTT. It encodes CASSFLAVAGGPQHF.

The chain uses TRBV28 and TRBJ1-5, with D possibly matching TRBD1 (5 bases). The CDR3 consists of 15 residues. CDR1 and CDR2 (germline): MDHEN, SYDVKM. Trimming pared 6 bases from V and 0 bases from J, leaving 12 bases between. Here the CDR3 reads CASRQDTHSNQPQHF. CDR3 sequence (DNA): TGTGCCAGCAGACAGGACACCCATAGCAATCAGCCCCAGCATTTT.

CDR3 residues: CASSQEAGVQNTGELFF. CDR3 DNA sequence: TGCGCCAGCAGCCAAGAGGCGGGAGTACAGAACACCGGGGAGCTGTTTTTT. The chain links TRBV4-3 to TRBJ2-2; 7 bases agree with TRBD2. Germline CDR1 LGHNA, CDR2 YSLEER. Trimming took 0 bases from V and 1 from J; bases not matched to a gene: 5. The CDR3 spans 17 residues.

The gene calls are TRBV9 and TRBJ2-2; D may match TRBD1 or TRBD2 (5 bases each). Trimming removed 2 bases at V and 5 bases at J, with 16 bases between. The CDR3 runs to 16 residues. Per germline, CDR1 SGDLS and CDR2 YYNGEE. Here the CDR3 reads CASSVDGAYMTGELFF. DNA of the CDR3: TGTGCCAGCAGCGTGGACGGGGCATACATGACCGGGGAGCTGTTTTTT.

This rearrangement joins TRBV9 to TRBJ1-2, with D uncertain. CDR1 SGDLS and CDR2 YYNGEE come from the germline V gene. The germline V and J ends were trimmed by 6 bases and 2 bases, with 14 bases remaining between them. The CDR3 is made up of 14 amino acids. The CDR3 loop is CASNLQPSNYGYTF. The CDR3 DNA sequence: TGTGCCAGCAACCTCCAGCCGTCCAACTATGGCTACACCTTC.

The gene calls are TRBV14 and TRBJ2-5; 8 bases fit TRBD2. The V and J ends lost 4 bases and 4 bases, in that order; junction bases with no gene match: 11. Germline CDR1 SGHDN, CDR2 FVKESK. The CDR3 length is 16 residues. Here the CDR3 reads CASSRLASRWGETQYF. CDR3 nucleotides: TGTGCCAGCAGCCGACTAGCGTCAAGGTGGGGAGAGACCCAGTACTTC.

This chain joins TRBV27 and TRBJ2-5; 10 nucleotides line up with TRBD1. Per germline, CDR1 MNHEY and CDR2 SMNVEV (reference sequence). The V and J ends lost 4 bases and 4 bases, in that order; junction bases with no gene match: 9. This CDR3 has 16 residues. CDR3 nucleotides: TGTGCCAGCAGTTCCTCCGGGACAGGGGCTCGAGAGACCCAGTACTTC. Protein product: CASSSSGTGARETQYF.

The J gene is TRBJ1-2, the V gene TRBV4-2; D uncertain. V lost 6 bases to trimming and J lost 6 bases, with 8 bases between them. CDR3 size: 11 residues. Germline CDR1 reads LGHNA; CDR2 reads YNFKEQ. CDR3 residues: CASRYSHGYTF. The CDR3 nucleotides read TGTGCCAGCAGATACAGCCATGGCTACACCTTC.

To note about this clone: Other DNA sequences from this sample encode an identical CDR3 as well. The chain couples TRBV7-9 to TRBJ2-1; D is unresolved. Looked up from germline, CDR1 is SEHNR and CDR2 is FQNEAQ (reference sequence). V was cut by 5 bases and J by 10 bases, with 15 bases left in between. This CDR3 has 13 amino acids. CDR3 DNA: TGTGCCAGCAGCCCCCGCAGTCAAGGAGAGCAGTTCTTC. This sequence encodes CASSPRSQGEQFF.

The chain joins TRBV7-8 to TRBJ2-2; 10 positions agree with TRBD2. The germline V gene encodes CDR1 SGHVS and CDR2 FQNEAQ. CDR3 length: 15 amino acids. J lost 5 bases, V lost 5 bases, and 5 bases had no gene match. CDR3 DNA: TGTGCCAGCAGCCCTAGCGGGAGTGGGACCGGGGAGCTGTTTTTT. Translating gives CASSPSGSGTGELFF.

The V call is TRBV15, the J call TRBJ1-1; TRBD1 agrees at 9 bases. V shed 5 bases, J shed 3 bases, and the junction held 7 bases outside the gene matches. Germline CDR1 and CDR2: LNHNV and YYDKDF (reference sequence). The CDR3 consists of 15 residues. The CDR3 loop is CATSGRDRVYTEAFF. CDR3 coding DNA: TGTGCCACCAGCGGTAGGGACAGGGTGTACACTGAAGCTTTCTTT.

This clone appeared once. The chain couples TRBV27 to TRBJ2-1; D perhaps matches TRBD1 (5 bases). The CDR3 is 11 amino acids. Between the trimmed V and J ends, which lost 6 bases and 10 bases, there was a span of 10 bases. CDR1 and CDR2 from the germline V gene are MNHEY and SMNVEV (reference sequence). DNA of the CDR3: TGTGCCAGCAGAGGGGCCCTGGAGCAGTTCTTC. Translating gives CASRGALEQFF.

The CDR3 nucleotides read TGTGCCAGCTCACCATTGGCAGGGATAGAAGCTTTCTTT. Its protein is CASSPLAGIEAFF. The chain links TRBV18 to TRBJ1-1; maybe TRBD1 (5 bases). Deletions cut 2 bases from V and 8 bases from J, with 12 bases between. Germline CDR1 and CDR2: KGHSH and LQKENI. This CDR3 region has 13 residues.

The rearrangement uses TRBV28 and TRBJ2-7; TRBD1 aligns across 8 bases. From germline, CDR1 is MDHEN and CDR2 SYDVKM. The CDR3 has 16 residues. The V gene end was trimmed by 3 bases and the J gene end by 5 bases; junction bases not matched to a gene: 12. CDR3 DNA sequence: TGTGCCAGCAGTTTGGGGCCGGGACAGGTTGAGGACGAGCAGTACTTC. Its translation: CASSLGPGQVEDEQYF.

The chain joins TRBV7-9 to TRBJ2-7; D gene ambiguous. Deletions cut 1 base from V and 1 base from J, with 5 bases between. CDR1 and CDR2 from the germline V gene are SEHNR and FQNEAQ (reference sequence). This CDR3 contains 13 residues. CDR3 sequence reads: CASSLVWSYEQYF. In DNA, the CDR3 is TGTGCCAGCAGCTTAGTGTGGTCCTACGAGCAGTACTTC.

The V call is TRBV5-1, the J call TRBJ2-5, with 8 bases lining up with TRBD1. The CDR3 loop spans 14 amino acids. Germline V gene lookup returns CDR1 SGHRS and CDR2 YFSETQ. With V trimmed by 3 bases and J by 3 bases, 4 bases remained unmatched. The CDR3 here is CASSSTGAEETQYF. The CDR3 coding sequence is TGCGCCAGCAGCTCGACAGGGGCAGAAGAGACCCAGTACTTC. Drawing the rest from reference TRBV5-1 and TRBJ2-5, the complete variable domain is KAGVTQTPRYLIKTRGQQVTLSCSPISGHRSVSWYQQTPGQGLQFLFEYFSETQRNKGNFPGRFSGRQFSNSRSEMNVSTLELGDSALYLCASSSTGAEETQYFGPGTRLLVL.

This chain links TRBV6-1 with TRBJ1-2, with 7 bases fitting TRBD1. Germline CDR1 and CDR2: MNHNS and SASEGT. J gave up 8 bases and V 7 bases, and 7 bases lay outside the gene matches. This CDR3 has 12 residues. The CDR3 bases are TGTGCCAGCACCGACAGGGAGGAGGGCTACACCTTC. Translated, it gives CASTDREEGYTF.